The 31 T cell receptor beta chains given below trace back to one sample, sequenced in a study of STAT5B mutations in CD4+ large granular lymphocyte leukemia. Profiled with immunoSEQ multiplex PCR; TCRdb holds only in-frame clones, not every one. The sample contains about 30,000 clones, under 80% of which appear only once. The source material was CD4+ T cells from blood buffy coats. Source of these receptors: a human donor in good health.

This chain uses TRBV30 with TRBJ2-5; 9 bases fit TRBD1. The assigned J gene may be wrong: the sequence end matches TRBJ2-7 better. The CDR3 length is 14 residues. In germline, CDR1 is GTSNPN, CDR2 SVGIG (reference sequence). CDR3 bases: TGTGCCGGCCACGGGACAGGGTGGTCCTACGAGCAGTACTTC. Protein: CAGHGTGWSYEQYF.

V and J are TRBV19 and TRBJ1-5, with a tentative D call TRBD1 (5 bases). The length of the CDR3 is 15 residues. Germline lookup yields CDR1 LNHDA and CDR2 SQIVND (reference sequence). The V end was cut by 5 bases, the J end by 3 bases, with 14 bases between. CDR3 in DNA: TGTGCCAGTAGTTCCTCGTGGGGGATCAATCAGCCCCAGCATTTT. Protein sequence: CASSSSWGINQPQHF.

This clone was seen only once. This sequence joins TRBV19 and TRBJ1-1; TRBD1 aligns across 9 bases. This CDR3 is 14 amino acids long. Trimming took 5 bases from V and 6 from J; bases not matched to a gene: 7. Germline-derived CDR1 and CDR2 are LNHDA and SQIVND (reference sequence). In DNA form, the CDR3 reads TGTGCCAGTAGTCCCGACAGGGGGATTGCTGAAGCTTTCTTT. Amino acid sequence: CASSPDRGIAEAFF. Filled out from reference TRBV19 and TRBJ1-1, the complete variable domain reads DGGITQSPKYLFRKEGQNVTLSCEQNLNHDAMYWYRQDPGQGLRLIYYSQIVNDFQKGDIAEGYSVSREKKESFPLTVTSAQKNPTAFYLCASSPDRGIAEAFFGQGTRLTVV.

This chain links TRBV28 with TRBJ1-2, with D perhaps TRBD1 (5 bases). This CDR3 comprises 12 residues. Germline V CDR1 and CDR2: MDHEN, SYDVKM. The V end was cut by 5 bases, the J end by 5 bases, with 9 bases between. CDR3 nucleotide sequence: TGTGCCAGCAGTGCGACAGCTTATGGCTACACCTTC. This codes for CASSATAYGYTF.

The chain joins TRBV5-1 to TRBJ2-4; TRBD2 is a possible D gene (5 bases). There are 15 residues in the CDR3. CDR1 SGHRS and CDR2 YFSETQ come from the germline V gene. V lost 3 bases, J lost 4 bases, and 14 bases lay in between. CDR3 bases: TGCGCCAGCAGCTACCTGGATGGGGAGAAAAACATTCAGTACTTC. Translation gives CASSYLDGEKNIQYF.

This chain links TRBV2 with TRBJ2-3, with 10 bases that match TRBD2. The CDR3 totals 12 residues. CDR1 and CDR2 from the germline V gene are SNHLY and FYNNEI. Trimming took 7 bases from V and 6 from J; bases not matched to a gene: 1. This chain's CDR3 is CASKREGDTQYF. The CDR3 DNA is TGTGCCAGCAAGCGGGAGGGGGATACGCAGTATTTT.

The chain uses TRBV18 and TRBJ2-3; D gene unclear. In germline, CDR1 is KGHSH, CDR2 LQKENI. V dropped 5 bases and J dropped 6 bases, with 3 bases sitting between them. The CDR3 has 10 residues. The chain's CDR3 is CASSSDTQYF. The CDR3 DNA reads as TGTGCCAGCTCATCGGATACGCAGTATTTT.

V and J are TRBV20-1 and TRBJ1-2; D ambiguous. This CDR3 comprises 9 residues. V was shortened by 6 bases and J by 6 bases, with 5 bases between the two germline ends. CDR1 and CDR2 from the germline V gene are DFQATT and SNEGSKA (reference sequence). The CDR3 is CSAGNGYTF. CDR3 in DNA: TGCAGTGCAGGGAATGGCTACACCTTC.

The chain links TRBV18 to TRBJ2-5, with a weak D call TRBD1 (6 bases). This CDR3 contains 14 residues. V was cut by 1 base and J by 3 bases, with 9 bases left in between. Per germline, CDR1 KGHSH and CDR2 LQKENI. The chain's CDR3 is CASSPRAGEETQYF. Written as DNA, the CDR3 is TGTGCCAGCTCACCACGGGCAGGGGAAGAGACCCAGTACTTC.

The chain uses TRBV7-6 and TRBJ2-5; D is perhaps TRBD2 (6 bases). The CDR3 runs to 13 residues. Trimming pared 0 bases from V and 4 bases from J, leaving 6 bases between. Per the germline V gene, CDR1 is SGHVS and CDR2 is FNYEAQ. The CDR3 nucleotides read TGTGCCAGCAGCTTAGCCGGGGGAGAGACCCAGTACTTC. Encoded protein: CASSLAGGETQYF.

This chain connects TRBV19 to TRBJ1-1, with a possible D match to TRBD1 (5 bases). Germline CDR1 is LNHDA and CDR2 is SQIVND (reference sequence). Trimming left V 4 bases short and J 4 bases short, with 10 bases between. The CDR3 extends over 13 amino acids. The CDR3 DNA reads as TGTGCCAGTAGTAGCAGGGCGACCACTGAAGCTTTCTTT. It is translated as CASSSRATTEAFF. Drawing the rest from reference TRBV19 and TRBJ1-1, the complete variable domain is DGGITQSPKYLFRKEGQNVTLSCEQNLNHDAMYWYRQDPGQGLRLIYYSQIVNDFQKGDIAEGYSVSREKKESFPLTVTSAQKNPTAFYLCASSSRATTEAFFGQGTRLTVV.

The chain couples TRBV27 to TRBJ1-2; D unresolved. This CDR3 region has 14 residues. Germline loops: CDR1 MNHEY, CDR2 SMNVEV (reference sequence). V was pared by 0 bases and J by 7 bases, with 12 bases between. The CDR3 region has the DNA TGTGCCAGCAGTTTATCGCTAGGTATTGTTGGCTACACCTTC. This sequence encodes CASSLSLGIVGYTF.

The chain combines TRBV7-2 with TRBJ2-3; D not resolved. The germline gives CDR1 SGHTA, CDR2 FQGNSA. V was pared by 5 bases and J by 0 bases, with 12 bases between. This CDR3 spans 15 amino acids. CDR3 loop: CASSLGQGSTDTQYF. As DNA, the CDR3 is TGTGCCAGCAGCCTCGGGCAAGGTAGCACAGATACGCAGTATTTT.

This sequence joins TRBV7-2 and TRBJ2-7, with unresolved D. V was shortened by 3 bases and J by 0 bases, with 9 bases between the two germline ends. Germline V gives CDR1 SGHTA, CDR2 FQGNSA. The CDR3 is made up of 14 amino acids. In DNA, the CDR3 is TGTGCCAGCAGCTTTAGCCAGATCTCCTACGAGCAGTACTTC. This sequence encodes CASSFSQISYEQYF.

This clone was counted between two and nine times. The chain combines TRBV28 with TRBJ1-2, with D perhaps matching TRBD1 (6 bases). V was cut by 10 bases and J by 7 bases, with 16 bases left in between. CDR3 length: 12 residues. From germline, CDR1 is MDHEN and CDR2 SYDVKM. CDR3: CANQGRNGGYTF. The CDR3 DNA follows: TGTGCCAACCAGGGGCGCAACGGTGGCTACACCTTC.

This clone appeared a few times. This chain uses TRBV6-5 with TRBJ1-6, with TRBD1 as a possible D gene (5 bases). The CDR3 runs to 15 residues. The ends were cut back, 6 bases at V and 0 bases at J, with 9 bases in the middle. Germline assignment: CDR1 MNHEY and CDR2 SVGAGI. The CDR3: CASSSDSSYNSPLHF. For the CDR3, the DNA is TGTGCCAGCAGCTCCGACAGCTCCTATAATTCACCCCTCCACTTT.

The rearrangement uses TRBV7-2 and TRBJ2-7, with a weak D call TRBD2 (6 bases). CDR3 length: 12 amino acids. Per the germline V gene, CDR1 is SGHTA and CDR2 is FQGNSA. The ends were cut back, 5 bases at V and 4 bases at J, with 9 bases in the middle. CDR3 loop: CASSLLAYEQYF. The DNA of the CDR3 is TGTGCCAGCAGCCTCCTAGCGTACGAGCAGTACTTC. Combining the CDR3 with reference TRBV7-2 and TRBJ2-7 gives the whole variable domain GAGVSQSPSNKVTEKGKDVELRCDPISGHTALYWYRQSLGQGLEFLIYFQGNSAPDKSGLPSDRFSAERTGGSVSTLTIQRTQQEDSAVYLCASSLLAYEQYFGPGTRLTVT.

The chain employs TRBV2 and TRBJ2-2, with 8 bases that match TRBD2. The germline gives CDR1 SNHLY, CDR2 FYNNEI. The J segment lost 3 bases and the V segment lost 4 bases, leaving 1 base of the junction unmatched. CDR3 length: 14 amino acids. In DNA form, the CDR3 reads TGTGCCAGCAGTGCTAGCGGGTACACCGGGGAGCTGTTTTTT. Translation: CASSASGYTGELFF.

The V gene is TRBV5-4, the J gene TRBJ2-3, with 11 positions matching TRBD2. Trimming at V came to 5 bases and at J to 0 bases, leaving 8 bases not matched to a gene. CDR3 length: 17 residues. Germline V gives CDR1 SGHNT, CDR2 YYREEE (reference sequence). This chain's CDR3 is CASSYLTSGTSTDTQYF. As DNA, the CDR3 is TGTGCCAGCAGTTACCTGACTAGCGGGACTAGCACAGATACGCAGTATTTT.

The chain is built from TRBV9 and TRBJ2-1; D gene uncertain. V lost 5 bases to trimming and J lost 10 bases, with 16 bases between them. CDR3 length equals 13 residues. The germline gives CDR1 SGDLS, CDR2 YYNGEE. The CDR3 DNA follows: TGTGCCAGCAGTAGGTCCACCCCGGAGGAGCAGTTCTTC. This sequence encodes CASSRSTPEEQFF.

The chain recombines TRBV6-1 with TRBJ2-4; maybe TRBD1 (5 bases). Germline V CDR1 and CDR2: MNHNS, SASEGT. CDR3 size: 13 residues. V lost 3 bases to trimming and J lost 6 bases, with 9 bases between them. CDR3 sequence (DNA): TGTGCCAGCAGTGATAGGCAGGGAAACATTCAGTACTTC. Encoded protein: CASSDRQGNIQYF.

The chain has TRBV6-5 and TRBJ2-2; D possibly corresponds to TRBD1 (6 bases). The V gene lost 10 bases and the J gene lost 1 base, with 10 bases spanning the gap. Per the germline V gene, CDR1 is MNHEY and CDR2 is SVGAGI. The CDR3 consists of 13 residues. CDR3 coding DNA: TGTGCCACCTTGGGACAGAACACCGGGGAGCTGTTTTTT. It is translated as CATLGQNTGELFF.

The rearrangement links TRBV7-9 to TRBJ2-2, with TRBD1 identical over 7 bases. J lost 4 bases, V lost 7 bases, and 12 bases had no gene match. This CDR3 has 16 residues. Germline values: CDR1 SEHNR, CDR2 FQNEAQ (reference sequence). CDR3 residues: CASTVGGSGTTGELFF. CDR3 DNA sequence: TGTGCCAGCACCGTAGGGGGCTCCGGAACCACCGGGGAGCTGTTTTTT.

The chain carries TRBV7-9 and TRBJ1-2, with a possible D match to TRBD1 (5 bases). The V end lost 6 bases, the J end lost 8 bases, and 22 bases lay between the germline ends. This CDR3 contains 15 residues. The germline gives CDR1 SEHNR, CDR2 FQNEAQ (reference sequence). CDR3 amino acids: CASSFTDTPREGYTF. Written as DNA, the CDR3 is TGTGCCAGCAGTTTTACGGACACTCCCCGCGAGGGCTACACCTTC.

The chain couples TRBV6-5 to TRBJ2-7; TRBD1 matches 8 bases. The V segment lost 5 bases and the J segment 6 bases; nucleotides outside the gene matches: 9. There are 14 residues in the CDR3. CDR1 and CDR2 (germline): MNHEY, SVGAGI. As DNA, the CDR3 is TGTGCCAGCAGTCCAAACGGACAGGGCTCCGAGCAGTACTTC. It is translated as CASSPNGQGSEQYF.

The sample holds a few counts of this clone. The chain carries TRBV27 and TRBJ2-2, with TRBD2 matching 7 bases. CDR3 size: 14 residues. Germline CDR1 and CDR2: MNHEY and SMNVEV (reference sequence). V trimming: 3 bases; J trimming: 5 bases; junction bases outside the gene matches: 3. DNA of the CDR3: TGTGCCAGCAGTTTTTGGCGGGAGACCGGGGAGCTGTTTTTT. It yields the protein CASSFWRETGELFF.

The chain has TRBV9 and TRBJ1-3; D remains unclear. Deletions cut 4 bases from V and 3 bases from J, with 17 bases between. Germline V gene lookup returns CDR1 SGDLS and CDR2 YYNGEE. The CDR3 length is 16 residues. The CDR3 protein is CASSTLGRAGGNTIYF. The CDR3 coding sequence is TGTGCCAGCAGCACCCTAGGAAGGGCAGGTGGAAACACCATATATTTT.

This chain uses TRBV6-1 with TRBJ1-5; D may be TRBD1 (5 bases). The CDR3 runs to 14 residues. V was clipped by 4 bases and J by 2 bases, with 9 bases between them. Germline lookup yields CDR1 MNHNS and CDR2 SASEGT. In DNA, the CDR3 is TGTGCCAGCAGTGCAGGGTCGGGCAATCAGCCCCAGCATTTT. Amino acid sequence: CASSAGSGNQPQHF.

This chain joins TRBV7-9 and TRBJ2-1; 11 bases align to TRBD2. Germline V gene sequence: CDR1 SEHNR, CDR2 FQNEAQ (reference sequence). Trimming took 2 bases from V and 6 from J; bases not matched to a gene: 9. The CDR3 is made up of 17 amino acids. The CDR3 loop is CASSLWTSGPWGNEQFF. The CDR3, as DNA: TGTGCCAGCAGCTTATGGACTAGCGGGCCCTGGGGCAATGAGCAGTTCTTC.

The chain uses TRBV29-1 and TRBJ1-1, with a weak D call TRBD1 (5 bases). The CDR3 runs 14 residues. Germline CDR1 SQVTM, CDR2 ANQGSEA. V lost 5 bases, J lost 4 bases, and 17 bases lay in between. Here the CDR3 DNA reads TGCAGCGTTTTCTCCGGGGGATCGGGCACTGAAGCTTTCTTT. Translation gives CSVFSGGSGTEAFF.

The count of this clone is one. The genes are TRBV9 and TRBJ2-1, with D maybe TRBD2 (5 bases). There are 16 residues in the CDR3. In germline, CDR1 is SGDLS, CDR2 YYNGEE. Trimming pared 0 bases from V and 7 bases from J, leaving 17 bases between. The CDR3 region is CASSVEMSGATNEQFF. The CDR3 DNA reads as TGTGCCAGCAGCGTAGAAATGAGCGGAGCGACAAATGAGCAGTTCTTC. Based on the CDR3 plus reference TRBV9 and TRBJ2-1, the full variable domain is DSGVTQTPKHLITATGQRVTLRCSPRSGDLSVYWYQQSLDQGLQFLIQYYNGEERAKGNILERFSAQQFPDLHSELNLSSLELGDSALYFCASSVEMSGATNEQFFGPGTRLTVL.